A single TCR beta chain is shown here with its context. Antigen specificity is unknown. The sample originates from a study of T cell responses to AZD1222 COVID-19 vaccine. Study-level results: Clonal diversity may have been underestimated in mostly white British donors.

Assay used: immunoSEQ multiplex PCR; TCRdb lists only in-frame clones, some missing. The sample records roughly 120,000 clones, 70% to 90% being singletons. The receptor's source is an adult in good health. The sequenced sample was peripheral blood, obtained on day 0 of AZD1222 vaccination.

CDR3 loop: CASSNPREGSPNTDTQYF. The CDR3 DNA reads TGTGCCAGCAGCAACCCCCGAGAGGGGTCCCCTAACACAGATACGCAGTATTTT. V gene TRBV21-1 combines with J gene TRBJ2-3. TRBV21-1 is a listed pseudogene. The CDR3 sequence is 18 residues long.